A selection of T cell receptor beta chains follows, all from one sample in a study of T-cell memory formation after mild COVID-19. From the 5' RACE reads, TCRdb called clonotypes with MiXCR, one entry per CDR3 protein. Among approximately 260,000 distinct CDR3 sequences, approximately 15% were seen once, and the ten largest hold more than 20%. The sequenced sample was PBMCs or a T cell subset sorted from them (not recorded which). The source of these receptors is a man aged 18 to 29 who had mild COVID-19 (a few samples of this study predate the infection). Cell type and time point are not known. Each CDR3 is given with its conserved first and last residue. A D gene is named only where the DNA matches it firmly. For some rows the clone size is stated as once, few or many, or as a class when expanded; others skip it.

clone_size: few; d_call: NA; v_call: TRBV4-2; j_call: TRBJ2-1; cdr3_aa: CASSQGGAGAYNEQFF; cdr3_nt: TGTGCCAGCAGCCAAGGGGGGGCCGGAGCCTACAATGAGCAGTTCTTC
clone_size: few; d_call: NA; v_call: TRBV3-1; j_call: TRBJ1-1; cdr3_aa: CASSQSDIVGTEAFF; cdr3_nt: TGTGCCAGCAGCCAGTCAGACATTGTTGGTACTGAAGCTTTCTTT
clone_size: few; d_call: TRBD1; v_call: TRBV7-9; j_call: TRBJ1-1; cdr3_aa: CASREQGANTEAFF; cdr3_nt: TGTGCCAGCAGGGAACAGGGGGCGAACACTGAAGCTTTCTTT
clone_size: few; d_call: TRBD1; v_call: TRBV28; j_call: TRBJ1-6; cdr3_aa: CASSYLSGQGTYSPLHF; cdr3_nt: TGTGCCAGCAGCTATCTCTCCGGACAGGGAACGTATTCACCCCTCCACTTT
clone_size: NA; d_call: NA; v_call: TRBV24-1; j_call: TRBJ1-3; cdr3_aa: CATSDATELWGNTIYF; cdr3_nt: TGTGCCACCAGTGATGCTACAGAGCTCTGGGGAAACACCATATATTTT
clone_size: NA; d_call: NA; v_call: TRBV11-2; j_call: TRBJ2-2; cdr3_aa: CASSRGGDTGELFF; cdr3_nt: TGTGCCAGCAGCCGCGGCGGTGACACCGGGGAGCTGTTTTTT
clone_size: NA; d_call: TRBD1; v_call: TRBV6-1; j_call: TRBJ1-2; cdr3_aa: CASQSGGTNYGYTF; cdr3_nt: TGTGCCAGCCAATCAGGGGGGACTAACTATGGCTACACCTTC
clone_size: few; d_call: NA; v_call: TRBV20-1; j_call: TRBJ1-2; cdr3_aa: CSARDPRQLSGYTF; cdr3_nt: TGCAGTGCTAGAGACCCAAGACAGTTAAGCGGCTACACCTTC
clone_size: few; d_call: NA; v_call: TRBV5-1; j_call: TRBJ2-5; cdr3_aa: CASSPGDSQETQYF; cdr3_nt: TGCGCCAGCAGCCCGGGGGACAGCCAAGAGACCCAGTACTTC
clone_size: NA; d_call: NA; v_call: TRBV2; j_call: TRBJ2-5; cdr3_aa: CASQGSPQGTQYF; cdr3_nt: TGTGCCAGTCAGGGGTCCCCTCAAGGGACCCAGTACTTC
clone_size: few; d_call: TRBD2; v_call: TRBV7-2; j_call: TRBJ2-1; cdr3_aa: CASSLQSGGSSYNEQFF; cdr3_nt: TGTGCCAGCAGCTTACAGAGCGGGGGGAGCTCCTACAATGAGCAGTTCTTC
clone_size: few; d_call: NA; v_call: TRBV7-2; j_call: TRBJ2-3; cdr3_aa: CASSPDRSSTDTQYF; cdr3_nt: TGTGCCAGCAGCCCAGACAGGTCTAGCACAGATACGCAGTATTTT
clone_size: few; d_call: TRBD2; v_call: TRBV12-3/TRBV12-4; j_call: TRBJ2-1; cdr3_aa: CASSLGSGGAGEQFF; cdr3_nt: TGTGCCAGCAGTTTAGGGAGCGGGGGGGCAGGTGAGCAGTTCTTC
clone_size: NA; d_call: TRBD2; v_call: TRBV19; j_call: TRBJ2-1; cdr3_aa: CASSGLAGGLNNEQFF; cdr3_nt: TGTGCCAGTAGCGGACTAGCGGGGGGCTTGAACAATGAGCAGTTCTTC
clone_size: many; d_call: TRBD2; v_call: TRBV7-2; j_call: TRBJ2-1; cdr3_aa: CASSPEWVTSDEQFF; cdr3_nt: TGTGCCAGCAGCCCCGAGTGGGTGACTAGCGATGAGCAGTTCTTC
clone_size: NA; d_call: NA; v_call: TRBV5-1; j_call: TRBJ1-5; cdr3_aa: CASSLDPGQHQPQHF; cdr3_nt: TGCGCCAGCAGCTTGGATCCGGGACAACATCAGCCCCAGCATTTT
clone_size: many; d_call: NA; v_call: TRBV29-1; j_call: TRBJ2-3; cdr3_aa: CSVEDGFGSTDTQYF; cdr3_nt: TGCAGCGTTGAAGATGGGTTCGGGAGCACAGATACGCAGTATTTT
clone_size: few; d_call: NA; v_call: TRBV11-2; j_call: TRBJ1-6; cdr3_aa: CASSQSSYNSPLHF; cdr3_nt: TGTGCCAGCAGCCAGAGCTCCTATAATTCACCCCTCCACTTT
clone_size: NA; d_call: NA; v_call: TRBV20-1; j_call: TRBJ1-5; cdr3_aa: CSASRVSNQPQHF; cdr3_nt: TGCAGTGCCAGCAGGGTTAGCAATCAGCCCCAGCATTTT
clone_size: once; d_call: NA; v_call: TRBV7-8; j_call: TRBJ1-1; cdr3_aa: CASSFDSVMNTEAFF; cdr3_nt: TGTGCCAGCAGCTTCGACTCGGTTATGAACACTGAAGCTTTCTTT
clone_size: few; d_call: TRBD1; v_call: TRBV7-2; j_call: TRBJ2-3; cdr3_aa: CASSPQTGSGTDTQYF; cdr3_nt: TGTGCCAGCAGCCCACAGACAGGGTCGGGCACAGATACGCAGTATTTT
clone_size: few; d_call: TRBD1; v_call: TRBV2; j_call: TRBJ2-1; cdr3_aa: CANDRAPNNEQFF; cdr3_nt: TGTGCCAACGACAGGGCTCCCAACAATGAGCAGTTCTTC
clone_size: NA; d_call: TRBD1; v_call: TRBV6-2/TRBV6-3; j_call: TRBJ1-5; cdr3_aa: CASYAGTGSQPQHF; cdr3_nt: TGTGCCAGTTACGCCGGGACAGGGAGCCAGCCCCAGCATTTT
clone_size: NA; d_call: NA; v_call: TRBV2; j_call: TRBJ2-1; cdr3_aa: CASRLQGTYNEQFF; cdr3_nt: TGTGCCAGCAGATTACAGGGTACCTACAATGAGCAGTTCTTC
clone_size: NA; d_call: NA; v_call: TRBV7-2; j_call: TRBJ2-7; cdr3_aa: CASSQGGTLYEQYF; cdr3_nt: TGTGCCAGCAGCCAAGGGGGGACATTATACGAGCAGTACTTC
clone_size: few; d_call: NA; v_call: TRBV6-5; j_call: TRBJ1-6; cdr3_aa: CASSYQSSYNSPLHF; cdr3_nt: TGTGCCAGCAGTTACCAGAGCTCCTATAATTCACCCCTCCACTTT
clone_size: NA; d_call: NA; v_call: TRBV6-2/TRBV6-3; j_call: TRBJ2-3; cdr3_aa: CASTEGGPVTQYF; cdr3_nt: TGTGCCAGCACGGAGGGGGGGCCAGTTACGCAGTATTTT
clone_size: few; d_call: NA; v_call: TRBV10-3; j_call: TRBJ1-6; cdr3_aa: CAIRGAGSPLHF; cdr3_nt: TGTGCCATCAGGGGGGCGGGTTCACCCCTCCACTTT
clone_size: few; d_call: TRBD1; v_call: TRBV28; j_call: TRBJ1-6; cdr3_aa: CASTDRGLFSSPLHF; cdr3_nt: TGTGCCAGCACGGACAGGGGGCTATTCAGTTCACCCCTCCACTTT
clone_size: many; d_call: NA; v_call: TRBV29-1; j_call: TRBJ2-7; cdr3_aa: CSVAKVTSYEQYF; cdr3_nt: TGCAGCGTTGCTAAGGTCACCTCCTACGAGCAGTACTTC
clone_size: NA; d_call: TRBD2; v_call: TRBV7-2; j_call: TRBJ2-1; cdr3_aa: CASSLIAGDPRRFF; cdr3_nt: TGTGCCAGCAGCTTAATAGCGGGGGACCCCCGACGGTTCTTC
clone_size: many; d_call: NA; v_call: TRBV18; j_call: TRBJ1-5; cdr3_aa: CASSPTGNQPQHF; cdr3_nt: TGTGCCAGCTCGCCCACAGGGAATCAGCCCCAGCATTTT
clone_size: NA; d_call: NA; v_call: TRBV12-5; j_call: TRBJ1-3; cdr3_aa: CASGKGTSGGNTIYF; cdr3_nt: TGTGCTAGTGGTAAAGGGACATCAGGTGGAAACACCATATATTTT
clone_size: few; d_call: NA; v_call: TRBV15; j_call: TRBJ1-2; cdr3_aa: CATSGEDGSNYGYTF; cdr3_nt: TGTGCCACCAGCGGAGAGGACGGATCTAACTATGGCTACACCTTC
clone_size: few; d_call: NA; v_call: TRBV4-3; j_call: TRBJ1-2; cdr3_aa: CASSQQMGGGTGYGYTF; cdr3_nt: TGCGCCAGCAGCCAACAAATGGGCGGGGGAACGGGCTATGGCTACACCTTC
clone_size: NA; d_call: TRBD2; v_call: TRBV20-1; j_call: TRBJ2-1; cdr3_aa: CSASGGTLYNEQFF; cdr3_nt: TGCAGTGCTTCGGGGGGGACCCTATACAATGAGCAGTTCTTC
clone_size: few; d_call: NA; v_call: TRBV5-1; j_call: TRBJ2-1; cdr3_aa: CASSLGSSNEQFF; cdr3_nt: TGCGCCAGCAGCTTGGGGTCTAGTAATGAGCAGTTCTTC
clone_size: NA; d_call: NA; v_call: TRBV20-1; j_call: TRBJ1-2; cdr3_aa: CSARDTYEGNYGYTF; cdr3_nt: TGCAGTGCTAGAGATACTTACGAGGGGAACTATGGCTACACCTTC
clone_size: many; d_call: TRBD1; v_call: TRBV4-3; j_call: TRBJ2-3; cdr3_aa: CASSHRQGQADTQYF; cdr3_nt: TGCGCCAGCAGCCATAGACAGGGGCAGGCAGATACGCAGTATTTT
clone_size: few; d_call: TRBD1; v_call: TRBV7-9; j_call: TRBJ1-6; cdr3_aa: CASGPGQANSPLHF; cdr3_nt: TGTGCCAGCGGCCCCGGACAGGCAAATTCACCCCTCCACTTT
clone_size: NA; d_call: NA; v_call: TRBV15; j_call: TRBJ2-7; cdr3_aa: CATSRDRGGEQYF; cdr3_nt: TGTGCCACCAGCAGAGATAGGGGCGGCGAGCAGTACTTC
clone_size: NA; d_call: TRBD1; v_call: TRBV27; j_call: TRBJ2-2; cdr3_aa: CASSRKTGFSTGELFF; cdr3_nt: TGTGCCAGCAGTAGAAAGACAGGGTTTTCGACCGGGGAGCTGTTTTTT
clone_size: once; d_call: NA; v_call: TRBV4-2; j_call: TRBJ2-7; cdr3_aa: CASSRTDKGNLYEQYF; cdr3_nt: TGTGCCAGCAGCCGAACAGACAAAGGTAACCTCTACGAGCAGTACTTC
clone_size: few; d_call: TRBD2; v_call: TRBV29-1; j_call: TRBJ2-5; cdr3_aa: CSAGREGETQYF; cdr3_nt: TGCAGCGCTGGTAGGGAGGGAGAGACCCAGTACTTC
clone_size: NA; d_call: NA; v_call: TRBV20-1; j_call: TRBJ2-6; cdr3_aa: CSATRGLGANVLTF; cdr3_nt: TGCAGTGCGACTAGGGGGCTAGGGGCCAACGTCCTGACTTTC
clone_size: NA; d_call: NA; v_call: TRBV7-7; j_call: TRBJ2-5; cdr3_aa: CASSLGGGPSETQYF; cdr3_nt: TGTGCTAGCAGCTTGGGGGGGGGCCCTTCGGAGACCCAGTACTTC